Included here is one T cell receptor (beta chain) sequence, with context. Its antigen remains unidentified. Per germline, CDR1 SEHNR and CDR2 FQNEAQ (reference sequence). The CDR3 spans 13 residues. Trimming pared 5 bases from V and 3 bases from J, leaving 11 bases between. This table comes from immunoSEQ multiplex PCR, and its TCRdb copy is limited to in-frame clones, with some not included. Of about 130,000 clones listed, around 86% are singletons. The record originates from a study of T cell responses to AZD1222 COVID-19 vaccine. General observations from the study: Most donors were white British and more were female, and clonal diversity was possibly underestimated.

V and J are TRBV7-9 and TRBJ2-7; D gene uncertain. This clonotype was obtained from an adult in good health. Source: peripheral blood, taken on day 0 of AZD1222 vaccination. CDR3: CASSLGSFYEQYF. The CDR3 bases are TGTGCCAGCAGCCTAGGATCCTTCTACGAGCAGTACTTC.